The 4 T cell receptor beta chains presented below share a single source sample, sequenced in a study of blood T cell repertoires in COVID-19. Assay used: immunoSEQ multiplex PCR; TCRdb lists only in-frame clones, some missing. The sample includes 200,000 to 300,000 clones, more than 85% of them seen just once. Material: peripheral blood. The receptors were sampled from a woman aged 60-75 years with COVID-19, enrolled during active disease.

This chain joins TRBV6-5 and TRBJ1-5; D is undetermined. Trimming removed 8 bases from V and 2 bases from J, with 16 bases in between. The CDR3 runs to 15 residues. CDR1 and CDR2 (germline): MNHEY, SVGAGI. The CDR3 sequence is CASQPGLQGNQPQHF. Written as DNA, the CDR3 is TGTGCCAGCCAGCCTGGGCTTCAGGGCAATCAGCCCCAGCATTTT.

The chain is built from TRBV5-1 and TRBJ1-6, with 10 bases that match TRBD1. CDR1 is SGHRS, CDR2 YFSETQ, per germline. The J segment lost 11 bases and the V segment lost 4 bases, leaving 3 bases of the junction unmatched. There are 13 residues in the CDR3. The CDR3 region has the DNA TGCGCCAGCAGCCGGGACAGGGGAGCACCCCTCCACTTT. This codes for CASSRDRGAPLHF.

The chain links TRBV6-2 or TRBV6-3 to TRBJ1-5, with 10 bases aligning to TRBD1. CDR3 size: 18 residues. V lost 5 bases and J lost 4; bases outside the gene matches: 14. CDR1 and CDR2 (germline): MNHEY, SVGEGT. CDR3 bases: TGTGCCAGCAGTCCCCTGACAGGGGGCGAACACGGTAATCAGCCCCAGCATTTT. It encodes CASSPLTGGEHGNQPQHF.

CDR3 coding DNA: TGTGCCAGCACGAGGAATTTTAATGAAAAACTGTTTTTT. Amino acids: CASTRNFNEKLFF. The gene calls are TRBV6-5 and TRBJ1-4; unclear D gene. Germline CDR1 reads MNHEY; CDR2 reads SVGAGI. V lost 7 bases and J lost 4, with 10 bases in between. This CDR3 is built from 13 residues.